The clone carrying this T cell receptor beta chain was observed at least ten times. The sample originates from a study of low-dose radiotherapy and immunotherapy resistance in tumors. Study summary: Nivolumab was given to patients as a 240 mg flat dose every two weeks, and ipilimumab at 1 mg/kg every six weeks. Both were delivered intravenously.

TRAV- and TRBV-specific primers, spanning alpha and beta chains, primed first-strand cDNA. For amplifying TCRs, the PCR ran for around 20 cycles with Phusion, which was used together with a constant-region primer and the adapter on the V primers. TCRdb redid the calling of the reads with MiXCR, one entry per CDR3 protein. The profile covers tens of thousands of distinct CDR3 sequences, with about a third appearing a single time and roughly 10% taken by the ten largest. The CDR3 length is 15 residues. Germline V gene lookup returns CDR1 SGHTA and CDR2 FQGNSA. V lost 2 bases and J lost 3, with 11 bases in between. The time point here: before trial treatment. Donors were dosed with nivolumab and ipilimumab; they also received aspirin, low-dose cyclophosphamide and low-dose radiotherapy.

The V call is TRBV7-2, the J call TRBJ2-1, with unresolved D. The receptor was isolated from a female donor with ovarian cancer. The sample here was PBMCs, taken before treatment. The CDR3 loop is CASSLRVLLYNEQFF. The CDR3 coding sequence is TGTGCCAGCAGCTTACGAGTTCTCCTCTACAATGAGCAGTTCTTC.